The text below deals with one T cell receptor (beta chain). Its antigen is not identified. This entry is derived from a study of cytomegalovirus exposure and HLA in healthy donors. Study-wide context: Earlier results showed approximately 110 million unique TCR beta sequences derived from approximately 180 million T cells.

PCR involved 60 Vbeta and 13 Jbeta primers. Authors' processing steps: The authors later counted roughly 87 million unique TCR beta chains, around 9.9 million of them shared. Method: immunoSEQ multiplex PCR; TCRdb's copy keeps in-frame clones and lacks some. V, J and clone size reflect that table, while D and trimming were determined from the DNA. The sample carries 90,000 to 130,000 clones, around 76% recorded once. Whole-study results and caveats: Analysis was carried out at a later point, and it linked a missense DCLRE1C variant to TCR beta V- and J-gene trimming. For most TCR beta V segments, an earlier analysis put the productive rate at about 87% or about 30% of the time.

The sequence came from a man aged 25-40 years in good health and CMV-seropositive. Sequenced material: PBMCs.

The CDR3 here is CASSFWGGVQGQETQYF. The CDR3 bases are TGCGCCAGCAGCTTTTGGGGTGGTGTTCAGGGCCAAGAGACCCAGTACTTC. The genes are TRBV5-1 and TRBJ2-5; D is possibly TRBD1 (5 bases). The V end was cut by 2 bases, the J end by 1 base, with 18 bases between. This CDR3 spans 17 amino acids. The germline gives CDR1 SGHRS, CDR2 YFSETQ. Drawing the rest from reference TRBV5-1 and TRBJ2-5, the complete variable domain is KAGVTQTPRYLIKTRGQQVTLSCSPISGHRSVSWYQQTPGQGLQFLFEYFSETQRNKGNFPGRFSGRQFSNSRSEMNVSTLELGDSALYLCASSFWGGVQGQETQYFGPGTRLLVL.